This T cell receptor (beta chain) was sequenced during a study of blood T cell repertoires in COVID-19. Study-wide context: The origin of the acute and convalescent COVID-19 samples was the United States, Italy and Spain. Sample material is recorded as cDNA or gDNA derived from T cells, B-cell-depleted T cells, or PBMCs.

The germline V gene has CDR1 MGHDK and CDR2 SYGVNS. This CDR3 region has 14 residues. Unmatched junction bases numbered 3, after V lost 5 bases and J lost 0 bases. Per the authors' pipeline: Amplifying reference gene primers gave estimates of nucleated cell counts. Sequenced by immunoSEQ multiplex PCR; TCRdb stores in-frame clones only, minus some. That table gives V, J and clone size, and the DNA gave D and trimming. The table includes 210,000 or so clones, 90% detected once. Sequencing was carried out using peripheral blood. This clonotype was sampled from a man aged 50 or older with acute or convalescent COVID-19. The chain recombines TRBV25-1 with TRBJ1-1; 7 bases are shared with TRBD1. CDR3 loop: CASSRQGLNTEAFF. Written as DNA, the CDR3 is TGTGCCAGCAGTCGACAGGGCCTGAACACTGAAGCTTTCTTT.